The 14 T cell receptor beta chains below were found in one sample sequenced in a study of blood T cell repertoires in COVID-19. TCRdb keeps only in-frame clones here, not all; method: immunoSEQ multiplex PCR. The sample records over 100,000 clones, approximately 86% being singletons. The sequenced sample was peripheral blood. The receptor set was obtained from a man in his forties with acute or convalescent COVID-19.

The V gene is TRBV5-8, the J gene TRBJ2-7; tentatively, D is TRBD1 (5 bases). The CDR3 extends over 13 amino acids. Trimming took 7 bases from V and 2 from J, leaving 13 bases between them. Germline CDR1 is SGHTS and CDR2 is YDEGEE. In DNA form, the CDR3 reads TGTGCCAGCTGTTATGCAGGGACCTACGAGCAGTACTTC. Its protein is CASCYAGTYEQYF. The variable domain in full, with the rest retrieved from reference TRBV5-8 and TRBJ2-7, is EAGVTQSPTHLIKTRGQQATLRCSPISGHTSVYWYQQALGLGLQFLLWYDEGEERNRGNFPPRFSGRQFPNYSSELNVNALELEDSALYLCASCYAGTYEQYFGPGTRLTVT.

J is TRBJ2-5 and V is TRBV7-6, with TRBD2 as a possible D gene (7 bases). The CDR3 has 16 amino acids. Trimming took off 2 bases at V and 1 base at J, with 14 bases between the two ends. Germline lookup yields CDR1 SGHVS and CDR2 FNYEAQ. The CDR3 DNA reads TGTGCCAGCAGCTTAATAGGGGGGGACACCCAAGAGACCCAGTACTTC. Residues: CASSLIGGDTQETQYF.

This clone was seen only a few times. This sequence joins TRBV4-3 and TRBJ1-6; D is possibly TRBD1 (5 bases). The V end lost 1 base, the J end lost 9 bases, and 10 bases lay between the germline ends. Germline CDR1 and CDR2: LGHNA and YSLEER. The CDR3 has 14 residues. The CDR3 DNA follows: TGCGCCAGCAGCCAAGGGGACTGGGTTTCACCCCTCCACTTT. Protein product: CASSQGDWVSPLHF.

The rearrangement links TRBV5-4 to TRBJ1-6, with D unresolved. CDR1 is SGHNT and CDR2 is YYREEE in the germline V gene (reference sequence). This CDR3 comprises 16 residues. Trimming shortened V by 4 bases and J by 0 bases, and 11 bases separated the two germline ends. CDR3 loop: CASSALRSSYNSPLHF. CDR3 DNA: TGTGCCAGCAGCGCTTTGAGGAGCTCCTATAATTCACCCCTCCACTTT.

V usage is TRBV6-2 or TRBV6-3 and J usage is TRBJ1-4; possibly TRBD1 for D (5 bases). V was cut by 5 bases and J by 0 bases, with 10 bases left in between. The germline V gene encodes CDR1 MNHEY and CDR2 SVGEGT. This CDR3 region has 15 residues. Here the CDR3 DNA reads TGTGCCAGCAGTGACCTCAGGGCAACTAATGAAAAACTGTTTTTT. Protein sequence: CASSDLRATNEKLFF.

The gene calls are TRBV5-1 and TRBJ2-6, with a possible D match to TRBD1 (6 bases). CDR1 and CDR2 from the germline V gene are SGHRS and YFSETQ. V was pared by 4 bases and J by 0 bases, with 14 bases between. The CDR3 runs 17 residues. The CDR3: CASSPRDKISGANVLTF. The CDR3 region has the DNA TGCGCCAGCAGCCCCCGGGACAAAATCTCTGGGGCCAACGTCCTGACTTTC.

The V call is TRBV18, the J call TRBJ1-1; D unclear. V was clipped by 5 bases and J by 4 bases, with 11 bases between them. CDR3 length: 13 residues. The germline gives CDR1 KGHSH, CDR2 LQKENI. The CDR3 reads CASSADKATEAFF. CDR3 sequence (DNA): TGTGCCAGCTCAGCTGACAAGGCCACTGAAGCTTTCTTT.

This clone occurred a few times. V is TRBV2 and J is TRBJ1-4; D is unresolved. V lost 6 bases and J lost 10, with 9 bases in between. CDR3 length: 11 amino acids. In germline, CDR1 is SNHLY, CDR2 FYNNEI. The CDR3, as DNA: TGTGCCAGCAGATCCGCGGGAAAACTGTTTTTT. Translating it yields CASRSAGKLFF.

The J gene is TRBJ2-3, the V gene TRBV4-2; 12 bases match TRBD2. After removal of 0 bases from V and 3 bases from J, the junction contained 1 base not matched to a gene. The CDR3 totals 16 residues. Germline lookup yields CDR1 LGHNA and CDR2 YNFKEQ. CDR3 DNA: TGTGCCAGCAGCCAAGATGGACTAGCGGGAACAGATACGCAGTATTTT. It encodes CASSQDGLAGTDTQYF.

This chain joins TRBV19 and TRBJ2-5; perhaps TRBD1 as D (5 bases). The CDR3 runs to 16 residues. CDR1 and CDR2 (germline): LNHDA, SQIVND (reference sequence). V dropped 3 bases and J dropped 4 bases, with 18 bases sitting between them. This chain's CDR3 is CASSMGPGKETETQYF. CDR3 coding DNA: TGTGCCAGTAGTATGGGCCCAGGGAAGGAGACAGAGACCCAGTACTTC.

This chain joins TRBV24-1 and TRBJ2-2; D is possibly TRBD1 (5 bases). The V end lost 9 bases, the J end lost 1 base, and 11 bases lay between the germline ends. CDR3 size: 14 residues. From germline, CDR1 is KGHDR and CDR2 SFDVKD. The CDR3 sequence is CATCPGRNTGELFF. The CDR3 nucleotides read TGTGCCACCTGTCCAGGGCGGAACACCGGGGAGCTGTTTTTT.

The chain uses TRBV3-1 (or the pseudogene TRBV3-2) and TRBJ2-7; 9 positions agree with TRBD1. The V and J ends lost 0 bases and 4 bases, in that order; junction bases with no gene match: 7. The CDR3 covers 16 residues. The V gene's germline CDR1 is LGHDT and CDR2 YNNKEL (reference sequence). The CDR3 here is CASSQDWGQGQYEQYF. The CDR3 bases are TGTGCCAGCAGCCAAGACTGGGGACAGGGTCAATACGAGCAGTACTTC.

The CDR3 loop is CASRPRQGGQPQHF. The CDR3 coding sequence is TGTGCCAGTAGGCCCCGACAGGGGGGTCAGCCCCAGCATTTT. The V gene is TRBV19, the J gene TRBJ1-5; 9 bases are shared with TRBD1. The germline CDR1 and CDR2 sequences are LNHDA and SQIVND (reference sequence). Germline trimming cut 6 bases from V and 6 bases from J; bases unmatched to any gene: 6. This CDR3 has 14 residues.

V and J are TRBV4-1 and TRBJ1-5; weak D call: TRBD1 (6 bases). Germline CDR1 and CDR2: MGHRA and YSYEKL. V was clipped by 1 base and J by 5 bases, with 12 bases between them. The CDR3 is made up of 15 amino acids. The CDR3: CASSQGGWTDQPQHF. Written as DNA, the CDR3 is TGCGCCAGCAGCCAAGGGGGGTGGACAGATCAGCCCCAGCATTTT.